These 20 T cell receptor beta chains were all obtained from the same sample, sequenced in a study of high-grade serous ovarian cancer treatment subgroups. The tumor samples were collected prior to definitive surgery or chemotherapy. Some clones are missing from TCRdb's copy, which holds only in-frame ones; the method was immunoSEQ multiplex PCR. This table has roughly 20,000 clones, about 68% appearing once. The sample consisted of tumor tissue. Receptors originate from a human donor with high-grade serous ovarian cancer.

The V and J genes are TRBV4-1 and TRBJ2-7; D possibly matches TRBD1 or TRBD2 (5 bases each). CDR1 and CDR2 (germline): MGHRA, YSYEKL. CDR3 length equals 17 residues. Trimming shortened V by 4 bases and J by 1 base, and 20 bases separated the two germline ends. The CDR3 DNA is TGCGCCAGCAGCCTAACACCATACGGGACGGGTTCCTACGAGCAGTACTTC. This encodes CASSLTPYGTGSYEQYF.

The chain links TRBV9 to TRBJ2-1, with D tentatively TRBD2 (5 bases). CDR3 size: 15 residues. V was clipped by 2 bases and J by 9 bases, with 18 bases between them. Germline CDR1 SGDLS, CDR2 YYNGEE. This CDR3 is CASSVRGRDSGEQFF. The CDR3 nucleotides are TGTGCCAGCAGCGTCCGAGGGAGAGATTCGGGTGAGCAGTTCTTC. The variable domain in full, with the rest retrieved from reference TRBV9 and TRBJ2-1, is DSGVTQTPKHLITATGQRVTLRCSPRSGDLSVYWYQQSLDQGLQFLIQYYNGEERAKGNILERFSAQQFPDLHSELNLSSLELGDSALYFCASSVRGRDSGEQFFGPGTRLTVL.

The sample holds one count of this clone. J is TRBJ2-3 and V is TRBV4-3; maybe TRBD2 (8 bases). Germline assignment: CDR1 LGHNA and CDR2 YSLEER. The CDR3 sequence is 14 residues long. V was trimmed by 4 bases and J by 4 bases, leaving 12 bases between them. The CDR3 protein is CASSLSGTADTQYF. The CDR3 bases are TGCGCCAGCAGCCTTAGCGGGACAGCAGATACGCAGTATTTT.

This clone was counted a single time. The chain combines TRBV6-5 with TRBJ2-7; TRBD2 is a possible D gene (6 bases). Trimming left V 6 bases short and J 2 bases short, with 14 bases between. In germline, CDR1 is MNHEY, CDR2 SVGAGI. The CDR3 length is 14 residues. In nucleotides, the CDR3 is TGTGCCAGCAGCTCGGGACTTCGGCCCTACGAGCAGTACTTC. Protein: CASSSGLRPYEQYF.

This clone is large by share. This chain links TRBV4-1 with TRBJ1-1; tentative D call: TRBD1 (6 bases). Trimming removed 1 base from V and 3 bases from J, with 15 bases in between. Per the germline V gene, CDR1 is MGHRA and CDR2 is YSYEKL. There are 16 residues in the CDR3. This CDR3 is CASSQAETEGDTEAFF. The DNA of the CDR3 is TGCGCCAGCAGCCAAGCTGAAACGGAGGGGGACACTGAAGCTTTCTTT.

This chain joins TRBV6-5 and TRBJ2-5; 7 nucleotides align to TRBD1. Matching the DNA end better, TRBJ2-7 makes the J call doubtful. Germline-derived CDR1 and CDR2 are MNHEY and SVGAGI. CDR3 length: 13 residues. The CDR3 sequence is CASSYSGGVEQYF. The CDR3 DNA is TGTGCCAGCAGTTACTCAGGGGGCGTCGAGCAGTACTTC.

This clone was picked up one time. The chain carries TRBV7-8 and TRBJ1-2, with D uncertain. The CDR3 runs 15 residues. Trimming cost V 1 base and J 1 base, with 10 bases left between them. Germline V gives CDR1 SGHVS, CDR2 FQNEAQ. The CDR3 sequence is CASSLGGGFNYGYTF. CDR3 sequence (DNA): TGTGCCAGCAGCTTAGGAGGCGGATTTAACTATGGCTACACCTTC.

This clone showed up just a few times. The chain carries TRBV7-2 and TRBJ2-1, with D possibly matching TRBD2 (6 bases). V was pared by 5 bases and J by 4 bases, with 18 bases between. The germline V gene has CDR1 SGHTA and CDR2 FQGNSA. This CDR3 has 16 amino acids. Written as DNA, the CDR3 is TGTGCCAGCAGCGTAGGATGGGCTAGCGCATACAATGAGCAGTTCTTC. It yields the protein CASSVGWASAYNEQFF. Together with reference TRBV7-2 and TRBJ2-1, the CDR3 gives the full variable domain: GAGVSQSPSNKVTEKGKDVELRCDPISGHTALYWYRQSLGQGLEFLIYFQGNSAPDKSGLPSDRFSAERTGGSVSTLTIQRTQQEDSAVYLCASSVGWASAYNEQFFGPGTRLTVL.

This clone appeared a single time. This sequence joins TRBV18 and TRBJ1-2; 7 bases fit TRBD1. The CDR3 spans 17 residues. V lost 0 bases, J lost 2 bases, and 9 bases stayed unmatched. Germline assignment: CDR1 KGHSH and CDR2 LQKENI. The chain's CDR3 is CASSPPTPGGRNYGYTF. The DNA of the CDR3 is TGTGCCAGCTCACCACCTACCCCAGGGGGTAGAAACTATGGCTACACCTTC.

This chain uses TRBV6-1 with TRBJ1-1; a weak D match, TRBD1 (5 bases). The V and J ends lost 5 bases and 12 bases respectively, with 13 bases between them. The length of the CDR3 is 11 residues. Germline CDR1 and CDR2: MNHNS and SASEGT. CDR3 in DNA: TGTGCCAGCAGTCACCTGGGGGTTCCTTTCTTT. Its translation: CASSHLGVPFF.

This clone was seen only a few times. The V gene is TRBV7-9, the J gene TRBJ1-2, with 10 positions matching TRBD1. V was clipped by 5 bases and J by 7 bases; unmatched bases: 13. This CDR3 region has 16 residues. Germline lookup yields CDR1 SEHNR and CDR2 FQNEAQ (reference sequence). The CDR3 DNA follows: TGTGCCAGCAGCCAAGAGCCTGGGACAGGGGCCAGTGGCTACACCTTC. The encoded protein is CASSQEPGTGASGYTF.

The V call is TRBV29-1, the J call TRBJ2-7, with 7 bases matching TRBD1. The CDR3 is 12 amino acids. CDR1 is SQVTM and CDR2 is ANQGSEA in the germline V gene. V lost 5 bases and J lost 2; bases outside the gene matches: 3. In DNA form, the CDR3 reads TGCAGCGTTTGTCAGGGGGCCTACGAGCAGTACTTC. It translates to CSVCQGAYEQYF.

As regards this clone: Mismatch with germline at one junction end may stem from a read error. CDR3 bases: TGTGCTAGCAGCTTAGCGATCGGAGGGGGCCAAGAGACCCAGTACTTC. Its translation: CASSLAIGGGQETQYF. This chain joins TRBV7-7 and TRBJ2-5; D possibly uses TRBD1 or TRBD2 (6 bases each). This CDR3 comprises 16 residues. Germline CDR1 reads SSHAT; CDR2 reads FNYEAQ (reference sequence).

The chain combines TRBV19 with TRBJ1-1, with D possibly being TRBD1 (6 bases). The CDR3 runs to 16 residues. Germline CDR1 is LNHDA and CDR2 is SQIVND (reference sequence). V was trimmed by 7 bases and J by 5 bases, leaving 23 bases between them. CDR3: CASMPSLSGGGTEAFF. For the CDR3, the DNA is TGTGCCAGTATGCCCTCCCTTTCTGGAGGGGGAACTGAAGCTTTCTTT. Looking up the rest from reference TRBV19 and TRBJ1-1 gives the full variable domain: DGGITQSPKYLFRKEGQNVTLSCEQNLNHDAMYWYRQDPGQGLRLIYYSQIVNDFQKGDIAEGYSVSREKKESFPLTVTSAQKNPTAFYLCASMPSLSGGGTEAFFGQGTRLTVV.

The chain uses TRBV7-3 and TRBJ2-3; no definite D call. This CDR3 comprises 15 residues. V was shortened by 5 bases and J by 0 bases, with 12 bases between the two germline ends. Germline CDR1 and CDR2: SGHTA and FQGTGA. CDR3: CASSPRLTSTDTQYF. The CDR3 DNA reads TGTGCCAGCAGCCCGCGGCTTACTAGCACAGATACGCAGTATTTT. The variable domain in full, completed from reference TRBV7-3 and TRBJ2-3, reads GAGVSQTPSNKVTEKGKYVELRCDPISGHTALYWYRQSLGQGPEFLIYFQGTGAADDSGLPNDRFFAVRPEGSVSTLKIQRTERGDSAVYLCASSPRLTSTDTQYFGPGTRLTVL.

This clone has just a few counts. The J gene is TRBJ1-5, the V gene TRBV30; possible D gene TRBD1, 5 bases. The CDR3 extends over 15 amino acids. Trimming stripped 1 base from V and 2 bases from J, with 12 bases between. Germline V gives CDR1 GTSNPN, CDR2 SVGIG (reference sequence). CDR3 coding DNA: TGTGCCTGGAGTGGCTGGGAAGGGGGCAATCAGCCCCAGCATTTT. Protein product: CAWSGWEGGNQPQHF.

This clone was counted only a few times. V and J are TRBV10-1 and TRBJ1-5; a weak D match, TRBD1 (5 bases). The CDR3 loop spans 14 amino acids. V was cut by 9 bases and J by 7 bases, with 19 bases left in between. The germline V gene has CDR1 WNHNN and CDR2 SYGVQD (reference sequence). CDR3 loop: CARNPRDGDQPQHF. The CDR3 nucleotides are TGCGCCAGGAACCCCCGGGACGGCGACCAGCCCCAGCATTTT.

The J gene is TRBJ2-4, the V gene TRBV4-2; D call uncertain. In germline, CDR1 is LGHNA, CDR2 YNFKEQ. There are 14 residues in the CDR3. Trimming pared 4 bases from V and 2 bases from J, leaving 9 bases between. DNA of the CDR3: TGTGCCAGCAGCCCGGAACTAACCAAAAACATTCAGTACTTC. This sequence encodes CASSPELTKNIQYF.

This clone has just one count. As DNA, the CDR3 is TGTGCCAGCTCACTACTCGCTCTGGAGCAGTACTTC. It specifies CASSLLALEQYF. V usage is TRBV18 and J usage is TRBJ2-7; D is unresolved. CDR1 and CDR2 (germline): KGHSH, LQKENI. Trimming cost V 4 bases and J 7 bases, with 11 bases left between them. The CDR3 length is 12 residues.

This chain connects TRBV11-2 to TRBJ1-4, with unresolved D. The V gene lost 3 bases and the J gene lost 4 bases, with 15 bases spanning the gap. Germline CDR1 and CDR2: SGHAT and FQNNGV. The CDR3 contains 16 residues. The CDR3 nucleotides are TGTGCCAGCAGCTTCGGCCGAGGAGGGTATAATGAAAAACTGTTTTTT. Translation gives CASSFGRGGYNEKLFF.